The source of this T cell receptor beta chain is a study of T cell repertoires in cytomegalovirus infection. On the study more broadly: Signatures in public TCR beta sequences pointed to both CMV infection and matching HLA type.

Deletions cut 6 bases from V and 3 bases from J, with 9 bases between. The CDR3 covers 13 residues. The V gene's germline CDR1 is MNHEY and CDR2 SMNVEV (reference sequence). The study's findings and limits: Ex vivo responses were dominated by HLA-C-restricted CMV-specific TCR beta clonotypes.

One entry per CDR3 protein results from TCRdb running MiXCR on the reads. The data show roughly 230,000 distinct CDR3 sequences, under 25% seen once. As to this clonotype: Its antigen is currently unknown.

The sequenced sample was CD8+ T cells from PBMCs. This TCR came from a human donor in good health (CMV status not recorded). Some clones in this sample may be carry-over from other donors' samples. The chain employs TRBV27 and TRBJ1-5; D gene uncertain. The CDR3 loop reads CASSNGPNQPQHF. In nucleotides, the CDR3 is TGTGCCAGCAGCAATGGTCCCAATCAGCCCCAGCATTTT.